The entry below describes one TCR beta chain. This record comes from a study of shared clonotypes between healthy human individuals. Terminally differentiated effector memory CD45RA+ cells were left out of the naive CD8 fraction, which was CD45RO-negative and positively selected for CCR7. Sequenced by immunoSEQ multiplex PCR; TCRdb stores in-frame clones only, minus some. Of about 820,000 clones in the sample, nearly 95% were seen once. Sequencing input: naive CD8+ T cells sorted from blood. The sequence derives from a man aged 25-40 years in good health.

CDR3 region: CANHGQGETQYF. CDR3 sequence (DNA): TGTGCCAACCACGGCCAGGGAGAGACCCAGTACTTC. The J gene is TRBJ2-5, the V gene TRBV2, with TRBD1 as a possible D gene (5 bases). CDR3 length: 12 amino acids. Germline assignment: CDR1 SNHLY and CDR2 FYNNEI. The V gene lost 10 bases and the J gene lost 4 bases, with 13 bases spanning the gap. Using reference TRBV2 and TRBJ2-5 for the parts outside the CDR3, the full variable domain is EPEVTQTPSHQVTQMGQEVILRCVPISNHLYFYWYRQILGQKVEFLVSFYNNEISEKSEIFDDQFSVERPDGSNFTLKIRSTKLEDSAMYFCANHGQGETQYFGPGTRLLVL.